This T cell receptor beta chain was captured by sequencing in a study of blood T cell repertoires in COVID-19. V was cut by 6 bases and J by 5 bases, with 10 bases left in between. Germline V gene data show CDR1 as MGHDK and CDR2 as SYGVNS. This CDR3 is 12 amino acids long. Authors' analysis steps: Amplification of reference gene primers was used by the study to estimate nucleated cell counts. The method was immunoSEQ multiplex PCR; TCRdb's version includes in-frame clones alone and lacks a portion of them. D and trimming were read from the DNA, whereas the V and J calls and clone size are those reported in that table. The repertoire holds 400,000 to 450,000 clones, with approximately 90% as singletons.

The chain links TRBV25-1 to TRBJ1-2, with no clear D. Material: peripheral blood. The receptor was isolated from a young man with COVID-19, enrolled during active disease. CDR3 DNA sequence: TGTGCCAGCAGCGGGAGTGGGTATGGCTACACCTTC. It specifies CASSGSGYGYTF.